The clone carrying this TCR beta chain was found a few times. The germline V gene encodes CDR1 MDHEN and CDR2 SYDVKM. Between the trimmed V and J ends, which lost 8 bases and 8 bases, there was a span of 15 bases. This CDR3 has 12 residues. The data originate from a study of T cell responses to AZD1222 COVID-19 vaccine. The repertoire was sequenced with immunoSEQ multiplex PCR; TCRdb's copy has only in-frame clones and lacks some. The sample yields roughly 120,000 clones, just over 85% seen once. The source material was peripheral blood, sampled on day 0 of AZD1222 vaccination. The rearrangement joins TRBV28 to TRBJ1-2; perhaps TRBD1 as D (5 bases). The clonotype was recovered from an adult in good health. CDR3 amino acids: CASGGALRGYTF. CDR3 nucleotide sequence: TGTGCCAGCGGGGGAGCCCTAAGAGGCTACACCTTC.